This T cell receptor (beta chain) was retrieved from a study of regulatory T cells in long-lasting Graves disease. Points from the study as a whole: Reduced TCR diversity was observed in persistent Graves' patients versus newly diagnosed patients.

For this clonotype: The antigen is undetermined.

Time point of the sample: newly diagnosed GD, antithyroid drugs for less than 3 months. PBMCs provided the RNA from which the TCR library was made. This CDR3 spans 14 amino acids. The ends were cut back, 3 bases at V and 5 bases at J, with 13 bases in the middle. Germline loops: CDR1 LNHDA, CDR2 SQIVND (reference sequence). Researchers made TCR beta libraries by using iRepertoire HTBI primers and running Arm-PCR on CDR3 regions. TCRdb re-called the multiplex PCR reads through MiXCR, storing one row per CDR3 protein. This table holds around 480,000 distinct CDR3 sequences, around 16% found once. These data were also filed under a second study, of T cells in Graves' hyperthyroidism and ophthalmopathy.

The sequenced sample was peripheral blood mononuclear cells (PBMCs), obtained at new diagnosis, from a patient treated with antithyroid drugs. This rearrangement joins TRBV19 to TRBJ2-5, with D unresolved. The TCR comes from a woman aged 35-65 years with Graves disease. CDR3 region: CASSISPLSETQYF. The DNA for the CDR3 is TGTGCCAGTAGTATCAGCCCCCTGAGCGAGACCCAGTACTTC.